Shown below are 12 T cell receptor beta chains from a single sample sequenced in a study of CD8 T cells in ankylosing spondylitis (TCRdb year 2017). The library was obtained by 5' RACE. For sequencing, an Illumina HiSeq 2500 was employed. Using fastp at Q25 and MiXCR, TCRdb reprocessed the public reads and kept productive beta chains. Rows are combined by CDR3 protein, so each entry shows the most common genes and DNA. Present in this sample are approximately 130,000 distinct CDR3 sequences, about an eighth of which were seen just once. The ten largest clones take up less than 5% of the sample. The sequencing sample was made of blood, either unsorted or a sorted T cell fraction (not recorded which). Source of these receptors: a female donor with ankylosing spondylitis or in good health (not recorded which).

Comment on this clonotype: Just one base apart from a much larger clone, this may be a read error. CDR3 nucleotide sequence: TGTGCCAGCAGCCCATATTTCTACGAGCCGTACTTC. It encodes CASSPYFYEPYF. V and J are TRBV12-3 or TRBV12-4 and TRBJ2-7; D unresolved. This CDR3 contains 12 residues.

The sample holds many counts of this clonotype. The V call is TRBV28, the J call TRBJ1-5, with unresolved D. The germline CDR1 and CDR2 sequences are MDHEN and SYDVKM. V was shortened by 7 bases and J by 6 bases, with 10 bases between the two germline ends. The CDR3 sequence is 12 residues long. The CDR3 sequence: CASNLAVQPQHF. Here the CDR3 DNA reads TGTGCCAGCAACCTCGCGGTTCAGCCCCAGCATTTT.

This clonotype was counted ten times or more. The V call is TRBV20-1, the J call TRBJ1-5, with 10 bases that match TRBD1. Unmatched junction bases numbered 7, after V lost 4 bases and J lost 4 bases. The CDR3 spans 15 residues. Looked up from germline, CDR1 is DFQATT and CDR2 is SNEGSKA (reference sequence). The CDR3 sequence is CSANEDRGTNQPQHF. CDR3 sequence (DNA): TGCAGTGCTAATGAGGACAGGGGGACAAATCAGCCCCAGCATTTT.

This clonotype has a count of ten or more. The chain links TRBV10-2 to TRBJ2-5, with D perhaps matching TRBD1 (5 bases). The CDR3 extends over 13 amino acids. Germline CDR1 WSHSY, CDR2 SAAADI. Trimming removed 6 bases at V and 2 bases at J, with 10 bases between. Here the CDR3 DNA reads TGCGCCAGCAGACAGGACGATCAAGAGACCCAGTACTTC. As protein: CASRQDDQETQYF.

This clonotype was counted at least ten times. The rearrangement links TRBV5-4 to TRBJ2-7; TRBD1 might be the D (6 bases). V lost 0 bases and J lost 9, with 16 bases in between. Germline V lookup: CDR1 SGHNT, CDR2 YYREEE (reference sequence). The length of the CDR3 is 14 residues. The CDR3 spells CASSLGQETSRQYF. Here the CDR3 DNA reads TGTGCCAGCAGCTTGGGACAGGAGACATCGCGGCAGTACTTC.

This clonotype has a count of ten or more. The V and J genes are TRBV5-1 and TRBJ1-1; D is possibly TRBD1 (5 bases). Germline CDR1 and CDR2: SGHRS and YFSETQ. Between the trimmed V and J ends, which lost 4 bases and 8 bases, there was a span of 15 bases. CDR3 length equals 13 residues. CDR3 sequence (DNA): TGCGCCAGCAGCCCCGAGCAGGGTCGGGAAGCTTTCTTT. Translation gives CASSPEQGREAFF.

The sample holds many counts of this clonotype. The chain joins TRBV29-1 to TRBJ2-7, with D perhaps being TRBD1 or TRBD2 (6 bases each). The CDR3 is 14 residues long. The V end lost 1 base, the J end lost 4 bases, and 14 bases lay between the germline ends. Germline V gene lookup returns CDR1 SQVTM and CDR2 ANQGSEA. Here the CDR3 reads CSVEGGGRLYEQYF. DNA for the CDR3: TGCAGCGTTGAAGGAGGGGGGCGGTTGTACGAGCAGTACTTC.

This clonotype was seen many times. The CDR3 reads CASSLEAGEVFEQYF. In DNA form, the CDR3 reads TGTGCCAGCAGCTTGGAAGCGGGAGAGGTCTTCGAGCAGTACTTC. V is TRBV7-2 and J is TRBJ2-7; 8 bases agree with TRBD2. The ends lost 3 bases at V and 6 bases at J; junction bases unmatched: 10. The CDR3 has 15 residues. The V gene's germline CDR1 is SGHTA and CDR2 FQGNSA.

This clonotype came up many times. The chain couples TRBV2 to TRBJ2-1; perhaps D is TRBD1 or TRBD2 (5 bases each). CDR1 is SNHLY and CDR2 is FYNNEI in the germline V gene. Trimming left V 7 bases short and J 6 bases short, with 19 bases between. The CDR3 sequence is 15 residues long. This CDR3 is CASTRNPRDGNEQFF. The CDR3 coding sequence is TGTGCCAGCACACGAAATCCCCGGGACGGCAATGAGCAGTTCTTC.

Ten or more counts support this clonotype. The chain uses TRBV13 and TRBJ2-7, with TRBD1 identical over 8 bases. V lost 3 bases to trimming and J lost 3 bases; unmatched junction nucleotides: 4. Germline-derived CDR1 and CDR2 are PRHDT and FYEKMQ (reference sequence). The CDR3 is 14 amino acids. Here the CDR3 DNA reads TGTGCCAGCAGCTTCCCGGGACAGGACTACGAGCAGTACTTC. It yields the protein CASSFPGQDYEQYF. Filled out from reference TRBV13 and TRBJ2-7, the complete variable domain reads AAGVIQSPRHLIKEKRETATLKCYPIPRHDTVYWYQQGPGQDPQFLISFYEKMQSDKGSIPDRFSAQQFSDYHSELNMSSLELGDSALYFCASSFPGQDYEQYFGPGTRLTVT.

This clonotype was found many times. The chain couples TRBV4-2 to TRBJ2-7, with 12 bases lining up with TRBD1. With V trimmed by 0 bases and J by 4 bases, 7 bases remained unmatched. Germline-derived CDR1 and CDR2 are LGHNA and YNFKEQ. The CDR3 runs to 17 residues. The DNA of the CDR3 is TGTGCCAGCAGCCAAGATAGGGGGACAGGGGGCTTGTACGAGCAGTACTTC. Amino acids: CASSQDRGTGGLYEQYF.

This clonotype showed up many times. The chain employs TRBV27 and TRBJ1-5; 8 nucleotides agree with TRBD1. In germline, CDR1 is MNHEY, CDR2 SMNVEV (reference sequence). This CDR3 comprises 13 residues. The junction had 0 bases not matched to a gene; V was cut back by 3 bases and J by 5 bases. The CDR3 here is CASSLDRDQPQHF. The CDR3 region has the DNA TGTGCCAGCAGTTTGGACAGGGATCAGCCCCAGCATTTT.